Below are 7 T cell receptor beta chains sequenced from a single sample in a study of human T cells and chemical hapten exposure. Time point: healthy volunteer bleed at 2 weeks. Unseparated into fractions, whole blood served as the source from which total RNA was extracted. TCRdb re-analysed the RACE reads in MiXCR, keeping a single row per CDR3 protein. The table includes 100,000 to 150,000 distinct CDR3 sequences, 9% to 10% detected once. The material sequenced was whole blood. The receptor source for this set is a male donor in good health. Some clones in this sample may be carry-over from other donors' samples.

This clonotype was recorded a few times. V is TRBV15 and J is TRBJ1-6, with unresolved D. Between the trimmed V and J ends, which lost 6 bases and 3 bases, there was a span of 12 bases. This CDR3 has 15 amino acids. Germline V CDR1 and CDR2: LNHNV, YYDKDF (reference sequence). This CDR3 is CATRPGPHYNSPLHF. CDR3 nucleotides: TGTGCCACCAGACCCGGGCCGCACTATAATTCACCCCTCCACTTT.

This clonotype was detected a few times. This chain links TRBV20-1 with TRBJ2-7, with a possible D match to TRBD1 (6 bases). Trimming pared 6 bases from V and 1 base from J, leaving 10 bases between. The CDR3 runs to 12 residues. Germline V gene sequence: CDR1 DFQATT, CDR2 SNEGSKA (reference sequence). The CDR3 sequence: CSATGQSYEQYF. CDR3 sequence (DNA): TGCAGTGCCACGGGACAATCCTACGAGCAGTACTTC.

This clonotype appeared a few times. The chain links TRBV10-2 to TRBJ2-7, with 7 bases matching TRBD1. Germline CDR1 is WSHSY and CDR2 is SAAADI. The V segment lost 3 bases and the J segment 5 bases; nucleotides outside the gene matches: 1. The length of the CDR3 is 12 residues. The CDR3 loop is CASSEQGHEQYF. CDR3 bases: TGCGCCAGCAGTGAACAGGGGCACGAGCAGTACTTC.

This rearrangement joins TRBV12-3 or TRBV12-4 to TRBJ1-3; D is possibly TRBD1 (6 bases). Trimming took off 5 bases at V and 0 bases at J, with 11 bases between the two ends. The CDR3 runs to 15 residues. The CDR3 DNA reads as TGTGCCAGCAGTCCCCAGACAGGCTCTGGAAACACCATATATTTT. Translating gives CASSPQTGSGNTIYF.

This clonotype appeared many times. This rearrangement joins TRBV20-1 to TRBJ2-3, with no clear D. V dropped 4 bases and J dropped 0 bases, with 8 bases sitting between them. CDR3 length: 13 amino acids. The V gene's germline CDR1 is DFQATT and CDR2 SNEGSKA (reference sequence). The CDR3 loop is CSANTWSTDTQYF. DNA for the CDR3: TGCAGTGCTAACACATGGAGCACAGATACGCAGTATTTT.

The rearrangement links TRBV19 to TRBJ2-3; 13 bases are a match to TRBD2. The germline CDR1 and CDR2 sequences are LNHDA and SQIVND (reference sequence). Germline trimming cut 7 bases from V and 8 bases from J; bases unmatched to any gene: 9. The CDR3 contains 15 residues. The CDR3 bases are TGTGCCAGTACCCCAGGACTAGCGGGGGTGGGTACGCAGTATTTT. It codes for CASTPGLAGVGTQYF.

The chain uses TRBV6-1 and TRBJ2-1, with 11 bases matching TRBD2. The CDR3 consists of 16 residues. V lost 3 bases and J lost 3; bases outside the gene matches: 4. Germline CDR1 is MNHNS and CDR2 is SASEGT. CDR3 in DNA: TGTGCCAGCAGTGACGCCGGGACTAGCGGCTACAATGAGCAGTTCTTC. Protein product: CASSDAGTSGYNEQFF.